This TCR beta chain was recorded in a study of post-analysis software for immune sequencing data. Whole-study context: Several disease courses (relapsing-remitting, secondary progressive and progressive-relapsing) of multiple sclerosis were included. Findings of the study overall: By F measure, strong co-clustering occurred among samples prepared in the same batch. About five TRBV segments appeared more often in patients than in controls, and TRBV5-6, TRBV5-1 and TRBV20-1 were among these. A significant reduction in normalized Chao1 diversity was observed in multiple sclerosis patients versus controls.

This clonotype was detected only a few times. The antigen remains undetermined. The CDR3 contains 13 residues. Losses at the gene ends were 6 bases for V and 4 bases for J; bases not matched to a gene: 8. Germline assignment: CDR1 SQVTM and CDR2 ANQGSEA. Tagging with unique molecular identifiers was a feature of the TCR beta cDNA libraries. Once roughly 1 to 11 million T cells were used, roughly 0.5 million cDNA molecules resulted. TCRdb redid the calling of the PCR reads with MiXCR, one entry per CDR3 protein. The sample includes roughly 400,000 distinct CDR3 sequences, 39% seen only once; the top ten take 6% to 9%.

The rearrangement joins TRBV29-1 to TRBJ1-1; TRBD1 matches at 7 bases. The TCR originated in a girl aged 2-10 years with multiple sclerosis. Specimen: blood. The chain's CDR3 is CSVVPTGITEAFF. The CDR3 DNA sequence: TGCAGCGTCGTCCCGACAGGGATCACTGAAGCTTTCTTT.